This TCR beta chain was captured in a study of blood T cells in healthy people across ages. Together with a sample-barcoded 5' primer, a J-beta primer mix was included in a second PCR lasting roughly 6 to 12 cycles. TCRdb reprocessed the 5' RACE reads with MiXCR, giving one entry per CDR3 protein. The table includes roughly 800,000 distinct CDR3 sequences, 58% detected once. Regarding the study as a whole: Naive CD4+ cells and diversity were both higher in long-lived donors than in aged donors.

Concerning this clonotype itself: The antigen remains unidentified. The junction departs from the called germline gene at one end, perhaps through a read error.

PBMCs, at least 7 million per sample, were isolated. Germline CDR1 MNHEY, CDR2 SMNVEV (reference sequence). This CDR3 has 14 residues. V is TRBV27 and J is TRBJ2-7; D is unclear. This receptor was obtained from a man in his thirties or forties in good health. The sequencing input was blood. CDR3 residues: CAGSLKNRVYEQYF. In nucleotides, the CDR3 is TGTGCCGGCAGTTTAAAAAATCGGGTCTACGAGCAGTACTTC.